This T cell receptor (beta chain) derives from a study of shared clonotypes between healthy human individuals. Profiled with immunoSEQ multiplex PCR; TCRdb holds only in-frame clones, not every one. The data contain some 2 million clones, about 94% of them seen just once; the ten biggest clones take up 1% to 1.5%. The germline gives CDR1 LGHNA, CDR2 YNFKEQ. This CDR3 is built from 13 residues. Trimming took off 0 bases at V and 8 bases at J, with 7 bases between the two ends. The naive CD8 population came from CD45RO-negative cells selected for CCR7, without terminally differentiated effector memory CD45RA+ cells.

The material sequenced was naive CD8+ T cells sorted from blood. This chain links TRBV4-2 with TRBJ2-2; D gene ambiguous. This TCR came from a young man in good health. Here the CDR3 DNA reads TGTGCCAGCAGCCAAGATATCGGGGGGGAGCTGTTTTTT. This translates into CASSQDIGGELFF.